This passage covers 21 T cell receptor beta chains from one sample sequenced in a study of beta chain features in type 1 diabetes. The authors reverse transcribed all of the isolated RNA, so sequencing captured expressed TCRB transcripts. Clones were sequenced by immunoSEQ multiplex PCR, and TCRdb holds only the in-frame ones, with some missing. The sample lists 850,000 to 900,000 clones; around a sixth were seen once. Material for sequencing was naive CD4+ T cells from blood. Every receptor here comes from a woman under 30 in good health.

The V and J genes are TRBV28 and TRBJ2-5; D may be TRBD2 (6 bases). The CDR3 sequence is 14 residues long. The V and J ends lost 6 bases and 5 bases respectively, with 16 bases between them. The germline CDR1 and CDR2 sequences are MDHEN and SYDVKM. CDR3 residues: CASSLGTPVETQYF. The CDR3 DNA is TGTGCCAGCAGCCTCGGGACTCCCGTTGAGACCCAGTACTTC.

This clone was counted between two and nine times. The chain recombines TRBV28 with TRBJ2-2; no definite D call. The CDR3 is 14 residues long. Trimming pared 3 bases from V and 1 base from J, leaving 6 bases between. Germline CDR1 reads MDHEN; CDR2 reads SYDVKM. CDR3: CASSFYRNTGELFF. The DNA for the CDR3 is TGTGCCAGCAGTTTTTACAGGAACACCGGGGAGCTGTTTTTT.

The chain links TRBV29-1 to TRBJ2-5; TRBD1 aligns across 11 bases. The J call may not be correct, given that the DNA end is closer to TRBJ2-7. Germline CDR1 and CDR2: SQVTM and ANQGSEA. CDR3 length equals 15 residues. The DNA of the CDR3 is TGCAGCGTCGCCGGACAGGGGGCGTATGGATACGAGCAGTACTTC. Translated: CSVAGQGAYGYEQYF.

This chain connects TRBV6-5 to TRBJ2-7; 12 bases are a match to TRBD2. The ends lost 5 bases at V and 3 bases at J; junction bases unmatched: 5. CDR1 and CDR2 from the germline V gene are MNHEY and SVGAGI. The CDR3 totals 15 residues. The DNA for the CDR3 is TGTGCCAGCAGTCCGACTAGCGGGAGACACTACGAGCAGTACTTC. Amino acid sequence: CASSPTSGRHYEQYF.

This clone was observed a handful of times. V and J are TRBV28 and TRBJ2-1; the D is unclear. The V end was cut by 5 bases, the J end by 12 bases, with 11 bases between. The CDR3 is 11 amino acids. The V gene's germline CDR1 is MDHEN and CDR2 SYDVKM. The CDR3 DNA is TGTGCCAGCAGTCCCCATCAGTGGCAGTTCTTC. This gives the protein CASSPHQWQFF.

For this clone: Additional DNA sequences in this sample encode the identical CDR3. This chain joins TRBV7-2 and TRBJ2-7; TRBD1 might be the D (6 bases). With 5 bases removed from V and 4 bases from J, the gap between germline ends came to 12 bases. Germline CDR1 is SGHTA and CDR2 is FQGNSA. This CDR3 comprises 13 residues. CDR3 nucleotides: TGTGCCAGCAGCCCCAGGGGCGGGTACGAGCAGTACTTC. This encodes CASSPRGGYEQYF.

The chain carries TRBV27 and TRBJ1-1, with unresolved D. This CDR3 comprises 14 residues. The germline V and J ends were trimmed by 2 bases and 5 bases, with 12 bases remaining between them. The germline gives CDR1 MNHEY, CDR2 SMNVEV (reference sequence). The CDR3 DNA follows: TGTGCCAGCAGTTTAAGCGGGGTTCGAACTGAAGCTTTCTTT. This translates into CASSLSGVRTEAFF.

This clone has a handful of counts. V is TRBV4-2 and J is TRBJ2-7; D is uncertain. This CDR3 has 13 amino acids. Trimming took off 0 bases at V and 4 bases at J, with 7 bases between the two ends. CDR1 and CDR2 from the germline V gene are LGHNA and YNFKEQ. The chain's CDR3 is CASSQDLTYEQYF. The CDR3, as DNA: TGTGCCAGCAGCCAAGATCTGACTTACGAGCAGTACTTC.

This clone was observed a handful of times. The chain combines TRBV27 with TRBJ1-2; D is undetermined. V shed 6 bases and J shed 3 bases, with 11 bases lying between them. The CDR3 contains 13 residues. Germline V gene sequence: CDR1 MNHEY, CDR2 SMNVEV (reference sequence). The DNA of the CDR3 is TGTGCCAGCAGCCAGACCGGGTACTATGGCTACACCTTC. Translated: CASSQTGYYGYTF.

The table lists this clone with a few counts. The CDR3 reads CASSPGTGGADEQYF. The DNA of the CDR3 is TGTGCCAGTAGCCCCGGGACAGGGGGAGCGGACGAGCAGTACTTC. This chain uses TRBV19 with TRBJ2-7, with 11 nucleotides matching TRBD1. V shed 6 bases and J 5 bases; nucleotides not matched to a gene: 9. Germline CDR1 and CDR2: LNHDA and SQIVND (reference sequence). The CDR3 runs to 15 residues.

Only a few counts were recorded for this clone. The CDR3, as DNA: TGTGCCAGCAGCTTATTGCAGGGGGATGGCTACACCTTC. Residues: CASSLLQGDGYTF. This chain connects TRBV7-2 to TRBJ1-2, with 7 bases matching TRBD1. Germline V gene data show CDR1 as SGHTA and CDR2 as FQGNSA. J lost 6 bases, V lost 2 bases, and 3 bases had no gene match. This CDR3 contains 13 residues.

This clone turned up a few times. The J gene is TRBJ1-4, the V gene TRBV29-1; 7 positions match TRBD1. The ends lost 7 bases at V and 0 bases at J; junction bases unmatched: 11. The CDR3 contains 16 residues. Germline V gene lookup returns CDR1 SQVTM and CDR2 ANQGSEA. As DNA, the CDR3 is TGCAGCGCCCTCAGGGGGGGGGCAGCAACTAATGAAAAACTGTTTTTT. Translated, it gives CSALRGGAATNEKLFF.

A few counts support this clone. This chain links TRBV5-1 with TRBJ2-7; the D call may be TRBD1 or TRBD2 (6 bases each). This CDR3 has 14 residues. V gave up 0 bases and J gave up 6 bases, with 13 bases separating them. Per germline, CDR1 SGHRS and CDR2 YFSETQ. The CDR3 nucleotides read TGCGCCAGCAGCTTGGAGGGGGGCGGTGGCGAGCAGTACTTC. Translating gives CASSLEGGGGEQYF.

A note on this clone: The same CDR3 is also encoded by other DNA sequences in this sample. The V and J genes are TRBV6-5 and TRBJ2-4; no firm D call. Germline CDR1 and CDR2: MNHEY and SVGAGI. This CDR3 has 14 residues. With 3 bases removed from V and 0 bases from J, the gap between germline ends came to 6 bases. CDR3 loop: CASSYSGAKNIQYF. As DNA, the CDR3 is TGTGCCAGCAGTTATTCAGGAGCCAAAAACATTCAGTACTTC.

The chain employs TRBV27 and TRBJ1-5; no firm D call. This CDR3 spans 14 amino acids. V was shortened by 2 bases and J by 3 bases, with 8 bases between the two germline ends. The germline CDR1 and CDR2 sequences are MNHEY and SMNVEV (reference sequence). The CDR3: CASSLGRLNQPQHF. In nucleotides, the CDR3 is TGTGCCAGCAGTTTAGGGCGGCTCAATCAGCCCCAGCATTTT.

This rearrangement joins TRBV6-5 to TRBJ2-5; 9 bases agree with TRBD1. The V segment lost 4 bases and the J segment 9 bases; nucleotides outside the gene matches: 6. Per germline, CDR1 MNHEY and CDR2 SVGAGI. The CDR3 length is 13 residues. The CDR3 protein is CASSSRTGEAQYF. The CDR3 bases are TGTGCCAGCAGTTCCAGGACAGGGGAGGCCCAGTACTTC.

This clone was seen a few times. The V call is TRBV5-4, the J call TRBJ2-1; TRBD2 might be the D (6 bases). The length of the CDR3 is 17 residues. The ends were cut back, 3 bases at V and 3 bases at J, with 19 bases in the middle. Germline V gene sequence: CDR1 SGHNT, CDR2 YYREEE (reference sequence). The DNA for the CDR3 is TGTGCCAGCAGCTCACCCCTAGCGACTAAAAACTACAATGAGCAGTTCTTC. Translating it yields CASSSPLATKNYNEQFF.

A few counts support this clone. The chain couples TRBV4-3 to TRBJ2-3; 9 bases are a match to TRBD2. Germline CDR1 and CDR2: LGHNA and YSLEER. Trimming took 3 bases from V and 6 from J; bases not matched to a gene: 10. The CDR3 consists of 16 residues. The CDR3 loop is CASSQQLAGVGDTQYF. Here the CDR3 DNA reads TGCGCCAGCAGCCAGCAATTAGCGGGAGTCGGGGATACGCAGTATTTT.

The chain recombines TRBV7-6 with TRBJ1-5; possible D gene TRBD1, 5 bases. V was clipped by 5 bases and J by 0 bases, with 23 bases between them. Germline-derived CDR1 and CDR2 are SGHVS and FNYEAQ. This CDR3 region has 19 residues. Here the CDR3 reads CASSRPTAHRGHSNQPQHF. In DNA form, the CDR3 reads TGTGCCAGCAGCCGACCGACAGCCCACCGCGGCCATAGCAATCAGCCCCAGCATTTT.

This clone was counted only a few times. As DNA, the CDR3 is TGTGCCAGCAGCTCTCGAAGACAGGGGTGGGCTTTCTTT. This sequence encodes CASSSRRQGWAFF. This chain links TRBV7-2 with TRBJ1-1; 8 bases are a match to TRBD1. Germline CDR1 SGHTA, CDR2 FQGNSA. The CDR3 consists of 13 residues. Trimming removed 4 bases from V and 11 bases from J; junction bases left unmatched: 9.

The chain uses TRBV2 and TRBJ2-1, with 7 bases fitting TRBD1. Trimming took 5 bases from V and 7 from J; bases not matched to a gene: 11. The CDR3 runs 15 residues. The germline gives CDR1 SNHLY, CDR2 FYNNEI. The CDR3 DNA reads as TGTGCCAGCAGTTCGACAGGGATCCCCCGTAATGAGCAGTTCTTC. Translated: CASSSTGIPRNEQFF.